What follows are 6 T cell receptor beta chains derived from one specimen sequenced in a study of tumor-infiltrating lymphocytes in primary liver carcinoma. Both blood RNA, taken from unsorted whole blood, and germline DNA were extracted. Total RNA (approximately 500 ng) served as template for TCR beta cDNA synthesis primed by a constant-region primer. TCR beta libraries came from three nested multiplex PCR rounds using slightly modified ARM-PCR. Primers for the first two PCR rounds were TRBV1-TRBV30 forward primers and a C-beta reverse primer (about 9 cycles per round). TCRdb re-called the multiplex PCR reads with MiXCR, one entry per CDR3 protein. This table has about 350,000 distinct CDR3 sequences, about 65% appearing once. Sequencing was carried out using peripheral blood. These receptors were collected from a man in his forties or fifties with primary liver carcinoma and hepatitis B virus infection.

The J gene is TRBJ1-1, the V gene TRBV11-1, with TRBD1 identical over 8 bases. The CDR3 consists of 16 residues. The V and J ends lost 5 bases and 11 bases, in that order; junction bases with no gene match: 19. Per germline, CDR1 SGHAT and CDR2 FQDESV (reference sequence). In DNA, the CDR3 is TGTGCCAGCAGCCTCCTTGTCGGGACAGGTCCTCCCCGGGCTTTCTTT. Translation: CASSLLVGTGPPRAFF.

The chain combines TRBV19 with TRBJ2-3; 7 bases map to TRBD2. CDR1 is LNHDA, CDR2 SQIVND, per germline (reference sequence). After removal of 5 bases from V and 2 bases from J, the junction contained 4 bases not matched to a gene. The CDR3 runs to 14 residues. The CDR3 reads CASSPAGITDTQYF. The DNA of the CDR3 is TGTGCCAGTAGTCCAGCGGGGATCACAGATACGCAGTATTTT.

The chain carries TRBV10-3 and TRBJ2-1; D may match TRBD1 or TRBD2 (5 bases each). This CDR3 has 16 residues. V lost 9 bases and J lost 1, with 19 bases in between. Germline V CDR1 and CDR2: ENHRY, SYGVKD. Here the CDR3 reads CAMKGTGDGSYNEQFF. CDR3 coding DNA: TGTGCCATGAAAGGAACCGGGGACGGATCCTACAATGAGCAGTTCTTC.

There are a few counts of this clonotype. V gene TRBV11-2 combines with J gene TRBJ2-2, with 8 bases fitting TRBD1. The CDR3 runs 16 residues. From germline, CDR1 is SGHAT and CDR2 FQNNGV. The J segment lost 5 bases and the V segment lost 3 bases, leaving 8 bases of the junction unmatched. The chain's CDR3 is CASSFTQGEVTGELFF. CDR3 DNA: TGTGCCAGCAGCTTCACACAGGGGGAGGTTACCGGGGAGCTGTTTTTT.

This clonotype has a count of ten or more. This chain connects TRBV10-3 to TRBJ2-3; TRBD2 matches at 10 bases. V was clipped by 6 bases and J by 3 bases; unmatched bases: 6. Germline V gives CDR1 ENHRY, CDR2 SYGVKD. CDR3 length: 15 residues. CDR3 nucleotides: TGTGCCATCAGGGCTCGGACTAGCGGAACAGATACGCAGTATTTT. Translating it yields CAIRARTSGTDTQYF.

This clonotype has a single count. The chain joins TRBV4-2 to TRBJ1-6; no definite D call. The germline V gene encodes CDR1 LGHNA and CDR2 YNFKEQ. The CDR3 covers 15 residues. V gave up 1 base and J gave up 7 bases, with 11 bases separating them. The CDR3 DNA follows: TGTGCCAGCAGCCAAGCACGGTGTGGCAATTCACCCCTCCACTTT. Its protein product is CASSQARCGNSPLHF.